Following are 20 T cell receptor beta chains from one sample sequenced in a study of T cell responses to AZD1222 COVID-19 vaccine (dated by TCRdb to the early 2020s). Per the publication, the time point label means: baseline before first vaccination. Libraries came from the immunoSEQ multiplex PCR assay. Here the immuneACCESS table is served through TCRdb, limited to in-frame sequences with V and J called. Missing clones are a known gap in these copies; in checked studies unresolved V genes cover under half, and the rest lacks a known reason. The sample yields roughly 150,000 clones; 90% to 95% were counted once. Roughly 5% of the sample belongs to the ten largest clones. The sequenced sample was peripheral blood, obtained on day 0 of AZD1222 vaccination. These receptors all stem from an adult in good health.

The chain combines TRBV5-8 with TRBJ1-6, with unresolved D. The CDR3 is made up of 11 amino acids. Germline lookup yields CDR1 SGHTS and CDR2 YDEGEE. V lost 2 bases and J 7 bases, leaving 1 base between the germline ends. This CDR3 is CASSFNSPLHF. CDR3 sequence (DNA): TGTGCCAGCAGCTTCAATTCACCCCTCCACTTT. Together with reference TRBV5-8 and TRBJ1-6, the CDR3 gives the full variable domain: EAGVTQSPTHLIKTRGQQATLRCSPISGHTSVYWYQQALGLGLQFLLWYDEGEERNRGNFPPRFSGRQFPNYSSELNVNALELEDSALYLCASSFNSPLHFGNGTRLTVT.

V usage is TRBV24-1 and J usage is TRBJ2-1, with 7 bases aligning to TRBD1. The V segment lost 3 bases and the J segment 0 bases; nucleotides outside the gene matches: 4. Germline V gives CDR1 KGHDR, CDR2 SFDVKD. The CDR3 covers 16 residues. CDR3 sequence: CATSDPQGSSYNEQFF. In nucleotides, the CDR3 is TGTGCCACCAGTGATCCACAGGGGAGCTCCTACAATGAGCAGTTCTTC.

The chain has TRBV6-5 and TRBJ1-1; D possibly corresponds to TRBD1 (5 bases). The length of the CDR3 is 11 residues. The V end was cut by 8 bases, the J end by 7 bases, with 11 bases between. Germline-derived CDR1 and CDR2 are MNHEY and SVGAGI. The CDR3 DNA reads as TGTGCCAGCCGCCTGGGGGATGAAGCTTTCTTT. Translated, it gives CASRLGDEAFF.

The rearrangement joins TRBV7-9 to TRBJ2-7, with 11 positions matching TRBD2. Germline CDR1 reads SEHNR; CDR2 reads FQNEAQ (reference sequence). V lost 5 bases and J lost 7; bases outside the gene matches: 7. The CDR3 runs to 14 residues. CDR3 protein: CASSRTSGGGEQYF. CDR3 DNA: TGTGCCAGCAGCCGTACTAGCGGGGGTGGTGAGCAGTACTTC.

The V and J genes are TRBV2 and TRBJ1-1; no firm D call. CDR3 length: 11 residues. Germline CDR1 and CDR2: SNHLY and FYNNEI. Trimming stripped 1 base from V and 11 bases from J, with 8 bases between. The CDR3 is CASSEVGFAFF. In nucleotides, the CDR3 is TGTGCCAGCAGTGAAGTAGGGTTTGCTTTCTTT.

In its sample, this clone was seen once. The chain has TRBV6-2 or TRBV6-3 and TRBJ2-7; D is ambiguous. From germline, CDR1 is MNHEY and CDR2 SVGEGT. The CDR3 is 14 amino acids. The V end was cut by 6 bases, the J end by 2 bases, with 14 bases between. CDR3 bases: TGTGCCAGCAGCAGACCGTCGCCTACCTACGAGCAGTACTTC. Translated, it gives CASSRPSPTYEQYF.

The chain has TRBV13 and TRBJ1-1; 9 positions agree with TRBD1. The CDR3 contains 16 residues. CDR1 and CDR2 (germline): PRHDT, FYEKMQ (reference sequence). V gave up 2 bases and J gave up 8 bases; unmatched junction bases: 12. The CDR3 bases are TGTGCCAGCAGCTTAACTACAGGGGGCGGACTAGAAGAAGCTTTCTTT. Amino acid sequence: CASSLTTGGGLEEAFF.

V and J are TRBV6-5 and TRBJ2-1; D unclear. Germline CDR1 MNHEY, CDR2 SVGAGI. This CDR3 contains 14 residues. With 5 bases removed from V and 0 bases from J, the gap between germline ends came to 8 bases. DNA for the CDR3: TGTGCCAGCAGTCCGAGATCCTCCTACAATGAGCAGTTCTTC. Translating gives CASSPRSSYNEQFF.

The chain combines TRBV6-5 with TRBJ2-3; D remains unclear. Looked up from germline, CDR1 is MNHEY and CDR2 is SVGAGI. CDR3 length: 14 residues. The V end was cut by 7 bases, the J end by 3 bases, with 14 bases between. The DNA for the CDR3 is TGTGCCAGCACCCCCTGGGGATCGACAGATACGCAGTATTTT. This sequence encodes CASTPWGSTDTQYF.

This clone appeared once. The CDR3 region has the DNA TGTGCCAGCAGTCGGGGGGAGTGGGGTGAGCAGTTCTTC. Protein sequence: CASSRGEWGEQFF. The V call is TRBV7-2, the J call TRBJ2-1; TRBD2 matches 7 bases. CDR1 SGHTA and CDR2 FQGNSA come from the germline V gene. The CDR3 is 13 residues long. V lost 6 bases and J lost 9; bases outside the gene matches: 8.

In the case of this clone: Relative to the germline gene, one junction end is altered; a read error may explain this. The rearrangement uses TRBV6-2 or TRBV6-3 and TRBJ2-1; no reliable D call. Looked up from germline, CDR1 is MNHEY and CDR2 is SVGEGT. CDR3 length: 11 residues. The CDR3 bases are TGTGCCAGCAGTTCCTCCAATGAGCAGTTCTTC. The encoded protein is CASSSSNEQFF.

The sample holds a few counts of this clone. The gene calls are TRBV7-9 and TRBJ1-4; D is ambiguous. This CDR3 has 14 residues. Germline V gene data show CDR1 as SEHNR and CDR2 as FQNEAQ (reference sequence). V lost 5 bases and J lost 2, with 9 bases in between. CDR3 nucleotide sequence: TGTGCCAGCAGCCCGCCGTGGACTAATGAAAAACTGTTTTTT. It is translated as CASSPPWTNEKLFF.

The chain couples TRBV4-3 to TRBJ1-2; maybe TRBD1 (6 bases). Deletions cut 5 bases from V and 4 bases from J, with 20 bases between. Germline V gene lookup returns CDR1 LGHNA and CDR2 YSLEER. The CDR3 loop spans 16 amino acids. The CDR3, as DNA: TGCGCCAGCAGCTCGGACCTGGCCGGGGGCGGCTATGGCTACACCTTC. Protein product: CASSSDLAGGGYGYTF.

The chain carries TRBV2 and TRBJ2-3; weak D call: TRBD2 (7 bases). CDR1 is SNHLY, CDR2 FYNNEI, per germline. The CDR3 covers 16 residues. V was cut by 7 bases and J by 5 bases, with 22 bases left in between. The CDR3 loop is CASISWGGGREDTQYF. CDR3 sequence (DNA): TGTGCCAGCATATCGTGGGGGGGCGGTAGGGAAGATACGCAGTATTTT.

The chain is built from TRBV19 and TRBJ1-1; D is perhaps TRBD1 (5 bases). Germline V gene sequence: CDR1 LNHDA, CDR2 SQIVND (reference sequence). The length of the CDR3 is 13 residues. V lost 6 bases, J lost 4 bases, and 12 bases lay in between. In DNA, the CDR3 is TGTGCCAGTAGCGGGGGTGGGGTCACTGAAGCTTTCTTT. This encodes CASSGGGVTEAFF.

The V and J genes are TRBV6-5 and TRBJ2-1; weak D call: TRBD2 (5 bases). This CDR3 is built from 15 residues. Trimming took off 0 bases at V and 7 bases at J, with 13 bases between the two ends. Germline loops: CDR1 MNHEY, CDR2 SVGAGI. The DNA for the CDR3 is TGTGCCAGCAGTTACTCGGCGGGCAGAAGGAATGAGCAGTTCTTC. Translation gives CASSYSAGRRNEQFF.

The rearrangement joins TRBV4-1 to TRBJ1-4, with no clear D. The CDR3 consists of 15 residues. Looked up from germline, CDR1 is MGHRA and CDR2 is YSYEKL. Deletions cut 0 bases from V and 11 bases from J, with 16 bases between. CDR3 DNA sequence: TGCGCCAGCAGCCAAGAAGGGATCACTAGTTGGAAACTGTTTTTT. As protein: CASSQEGITSWKLFF.

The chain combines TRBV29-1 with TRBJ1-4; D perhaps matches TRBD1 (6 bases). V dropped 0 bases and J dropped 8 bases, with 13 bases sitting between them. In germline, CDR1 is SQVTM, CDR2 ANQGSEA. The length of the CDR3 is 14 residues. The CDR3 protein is CSVEERVQGEKLFF. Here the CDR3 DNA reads TGCAGCGTTGAAGAGCGGGTCCAGGGGGAAAAACTGTTTTTT.

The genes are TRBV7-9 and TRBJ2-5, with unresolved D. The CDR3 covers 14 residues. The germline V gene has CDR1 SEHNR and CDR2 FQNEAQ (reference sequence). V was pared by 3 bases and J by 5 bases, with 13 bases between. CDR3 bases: TGTGCCAGCAGCTTGGAAGGTATCAGGGAGACCCAGTACTTC. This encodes CASSLEGIRETQYF.

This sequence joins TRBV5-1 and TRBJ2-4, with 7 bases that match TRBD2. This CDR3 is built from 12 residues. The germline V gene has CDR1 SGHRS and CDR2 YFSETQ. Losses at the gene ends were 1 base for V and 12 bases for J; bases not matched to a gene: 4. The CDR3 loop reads CASSLREGRQYF. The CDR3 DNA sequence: TGCGCCAGCAGCTTGAGGGAGGGCCGTCAGTACTTC.